These T cell receptor beta chains were read from a single sample in a study of blood T cell repertoires in COVID-19. Profiling relied on immunoSEQ multiplex PCR, and the TCRdb table lists in-frame clones only, not all of them. The data contain approximately 300,000 clones, 75% to 95% of them singletons. Material: peripheral blood. These receptors originate from a woman between 25 and 40 years old with COVID-19, enrolled during active disease. The CDR3 runs from the conserved cysteine through the conserved F or W. Fields, in order: J gene, V gene, clone size, D gene, CDR3 DNA, CDR3 protein. D genes are given only for firm matches. The size of a clone is reported for some rows only, either as once, few or many, or as a class for expanded clones.

TRBJ2-3	TRBV11-2	.	.	TGTGCCAGCAGCCTAGTCAACACAGATACGCAGTATTTT	CASSLVNTDTQYF
TRBJ2-7	TRBV27	.	TRBD2	TGTGCCAGCAGTTTATCGGGCGGGAGGGCCCTATACGAGCAGTACTTC	CASSLSGGRALYEQYF
TRBJ2-7	TRBV12-5	.	TRBD2	TGTGCTAGTGGTTTCACCGGGACTAGCGTCTCCTACGAGCAGTACTTC	CASGFTGTSVSYEQYF
TRBJ1-5	TRBV27	.	TRBD1	TGTGCCAGCAGTTTATCGTGGGGACAGGGGTTGCCCCAGCATTTT	CASSLSWGQGLPQHF
TRBJ2-1	TRBV5-6	.	.	TGTGCCAGCAGCTGGTATAGCGGCGATGAGCAGTTCTTC	CASSWYSGDEQFF
TRBJ1-2	TRBV2	.	.	TGTGCCAGCAGCGACAGCTATGGCTACACCTTC	CASSDSYGYTF
TRBJ2-5	TRBV29-1	.	.	TGCAGCGTTGCTCGCGGTCAAGAGACCCAGTACTTC	CSVARGQETQYF
TRBJ2-4	TRBV2	.	.	TGTGCCAGCAGCAGCGGCGAGGCCAAAAACATTCAGTACTTC	CASSSGEAKNIQYF
TRBJ1-5	TRBV6-5	.	.	TGTGCCAGCCGAACAGGGATTAATCAGCCCCAGCATTTT	CASRTGINQPQHF
TRBJ2-1	TRBV7-8	.	.	TGTGCCAGCAGCTTAGTAGGCGGGAAGAATAATGAGCAGTTCTTC	CASSLVGGKNNEQFF
TRBJ2-1	TRBV5-1	.	TRBD2	TGCGCCAGCAGCTCCGATAGCGGGAGGGGCATGCACAATGAGCAGTTCTTC	CASSSDSGRGMHNEQFF
TRBJ2-7	TRBV10-3	.	TRBD1	TGTGCCATCACTCGGGACAGGGGTACAAACGAGCAGTACTTC	CAITRDRGTNEQYF
TRBJ2-1	TRBV24-1	.	.	TGTGCCACCGCCAGCGCGACTATCTCCTACAATGAGCAGTTCTTC	CATASATISYNEQFF
TRBJ2-6	TRBV6-1	.	.	TGTGCCAGCAGTGATTTAGAGGCTGCTGGGGCCAACGTCCTGACTTTC	CASSDLEAAGANVLTF
TRBJ2-1	TRBV27	once	TRBD1	TGTGCCAGCAGTGAAGACAGGGGATTCAATGAGCAGTTCTTC	CASSEDRGFNEQFF
TRBJ1-2	TRBV21-1	.	.	TGTGCCAGCAGCAAAGCCGATGGGACAGCGTATGGCTACACCTTC	CASSKADGTAYGYTF
TRBJ1-2	TRBV5-6	.	TRBD1	TGTGCCAGCAGCGCAATAACGACAGGGGGAGGGCATGGCTACACCTTC	CASSAITTGGGHGYTF
TRBJ1-5	TRBV30	.	.	TGTGCCTGGGGGAGGGGGAATCAGCCCCAGCATTTT	CAWGRGNQPQHF
TRBJ2-5	TRBV5-3	.	.	TGTGCCAGAACAGGTTTTGGCGGACAACCCGGAGAGACCCAGTACTTC	CARTGFGGQPGETQYF
TRBJ2-3	TRBV7-3	.	.	TGTGCCAGCAGCAGCAACACAGATACGCAGTATTTT	CASSSNTDTQYF
TRBJ2-3	TRBV6-2/TRBV6-3	.	TRBD2	TGTGCCAGCAGTTATGAGGCGGGAGGGCCAGTGACAGATACGCAGTATTTT	CASSYEAGGPVTDTQYF
TRBJ1-5	TRBV6-6	.	TRBD1	TGTGCCAGCAGTCTTCTTGGACAGGGGGCTGGAAATCAGCCCCAGCATTTT	CASSLLGQGAGNQPQHF
TRBJ2-1	TRBV6-5	once	.	TGTGCCAGCACCAACTCGGTTGGGCAGTTCTTC	CASTNSVGQFF
TRBJ2-1	TRBV29-1	.	TRBD2	TGCAGCGCTGCAGGGACTAGCGGACACAATGAGCAGTTCTTC	CSAAGTSGHNEQFF
TRBJ1-5	TRBV2	.	TRBD1	TGTGCCAGCAGCCCTCGGACAGGGGCTGAGAGCAATCAGCCCCAGCATTTT	CASSPRTGAESNQPQHF
TRBJ1-1	TRBV4-2	.	.	TGTGCCAGCAGCCAAGAGGTCAGGTCTCCACCACCTGAAGCTTTCTTT	CASSQEVRSPPPEAFF
TRBJ2-3	TRBV28	.	TRBD2	TGTGCCAGCAGTTTGTTTGGCGGGACTAGCGGGAGTTTGGATACGCAGTATTTT	CASSLFGGTSGSLDTQYF
TRBJ2-7	TRBV7-2	.	.	TGTGCCAGCAGCTTAGCGCGGAATGCGCAGTACTTC	CASSLARNAQYF
TRBJ2-3	TRBV4-3	.	.	TGCGCCAGCAGCCTAAAGGGGGTCTCAGATACGCAGTATTTT	CASSLKGVSDTQYF
TRBJ2-2	TRBV24-1	.	.	TGTGCCACGGCAGGGGGGTACACCGGGGAGCTGTTTTTT	CATAGGYTGELFF
TRBJ1-3	TRBV15	.	.	TGTGCCACCAGCAGAGATTACTCTGGAAACACCATATATTTT	CATSRDYSGNTIYF
TRBJ2-7	TRBV7-2	once	TRBD2	TGTGCCAGCAGCTCACCTCGGACTAGCGGGAGGCACGAGCAGTACTTC	CASSSPRTSGRHEQYF
TRBJ1-4	TRBV4-3	.	.	TGCGCCAGCAGCCTTAGAGGGGGGGCTGATGAAAAACTGTTTTTT	CASSLRGGADEKLFF
TRBJ2-1	TRBV5-4	.	TRBD2	TGTGCCAGCAGCTTGACTAGCGGGGGCAATGAGCAGTTCTTC	CASSLTSGGNEQFF
TRBJ2-7	TRBV11-2	.	TRBD2	TGTGCCAGCAGCTCCGCACTAGCGGACCCGGCCTACGAGCAGTACTTC	CASSSALADPAYEQYF
TRBJ1-1	TRBV4-3	.	TRBD1	TGCGCCAGCAGCCAATCGCCGACAGGGCGGTTGACTGAAGCTTTCTTT	CASSQSPTGRLTEAFF
TRBJ2-5	TRBV28	once	TRBD2	TGTGCCAGCAGTCAACGGGAGGGCCTAGAGACCCAGTACTTC	CASSQREGLETQYF
TRBJ2-7	TRBV7-9	.	TRBD1	TGTGCCAGCAACCCGACAGGGGGCCGCGAGCAGTACTTC	CASNPTGGREQYF
TRBJ2-7	TRBV28	.	TRBD1	TGTGCCAGCAGTCCGCTGGACAGGGGCGAGCAGTACTTC	CASSPLDRGEQYF